This TCR beta chain appears in the sequencing data of a study of PD-L1 blockade in urothelial cancer. Across the study: In the mid-2010s therapy began: atezolizumab 1,200 mg intravenously every 3 weeks.

Note on this clone: Its antigen remains unknown.

Points from the study as a whole: Survival was better when pretreatment blood TCR clonality fell below the median. It was durable-benefit patients whose tumor-associated blood clones expanded more at 3 weeks.

The CDR3 is 15 residues long. Trimming removed 4 bases from V and 5 bases from J; junction bases left unmatched: 7. CDR1 is SGHRS and CDR2 is YFSETQ in the germline V gene. The templates were synthetic TCR analogs, and they were spiked into each PCR. The table came from immunoSEQ multiplex PCR; TCRdb's copy has only in-frame clones and leaves some out. The table lists some 89,000 clones, about 83% of them singletons. Stated time point: pretreatment peripheral blood. The chain carries TRBV5-1 and TRBJ1-4; TRBD1 matches 8 bases. The receptor comes from a man between 60 and 75 years old with urothelial cancer. Material: PBMCs, obtained around atezolizumab (anti-PD-L1) treatment. This CDR3 is CASSERTGSNEKLFF. The CDR3 DNA is TGCGCCAGCAGCGAGAGGACAGGGTCAAATGAAAAACTGTTTTTT. Together with reference TRBV5-1 and TRBJ1-4, the CDR3 gives the full variable domain: KAGVTQTPRYLIKTRGQQVTLSCSPISGHRSVSWYQQTPGQGLQFLFEYFSETQRNKGNFPGRFSGRQFSNSRSEMNVSTLELGDSALYLCASSERTGSNEKLFFGSGTQLSVL.